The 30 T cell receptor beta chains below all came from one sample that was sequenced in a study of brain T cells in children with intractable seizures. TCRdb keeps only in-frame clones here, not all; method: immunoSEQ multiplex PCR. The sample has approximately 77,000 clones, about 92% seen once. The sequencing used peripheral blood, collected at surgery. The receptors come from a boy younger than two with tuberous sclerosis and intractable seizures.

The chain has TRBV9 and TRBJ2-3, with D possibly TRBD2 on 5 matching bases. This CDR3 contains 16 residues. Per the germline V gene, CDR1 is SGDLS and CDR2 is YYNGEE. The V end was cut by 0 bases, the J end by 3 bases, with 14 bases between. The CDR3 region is CASSVGEGEGTDTQYF. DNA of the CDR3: TGTGCCAGCAGCGTAGGGGAAGGCGAGGGTACAGATACGCAGTATTTT.

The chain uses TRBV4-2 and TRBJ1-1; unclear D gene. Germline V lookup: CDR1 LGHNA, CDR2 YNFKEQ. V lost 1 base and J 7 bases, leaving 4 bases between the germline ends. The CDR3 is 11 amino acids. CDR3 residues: CASSQGDEAFF. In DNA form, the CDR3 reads TGTGCCAGCAGCCAAGGTGATGAAGCTTTCTTT.

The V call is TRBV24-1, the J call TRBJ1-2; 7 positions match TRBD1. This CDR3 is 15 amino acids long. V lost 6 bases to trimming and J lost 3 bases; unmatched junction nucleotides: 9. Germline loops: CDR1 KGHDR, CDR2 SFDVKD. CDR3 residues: CATSSRQGLDYGYTF. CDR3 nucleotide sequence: TGTGCCACCAGTTCCCGACAGGGTTTGGACTATGGCTACACCTTC.

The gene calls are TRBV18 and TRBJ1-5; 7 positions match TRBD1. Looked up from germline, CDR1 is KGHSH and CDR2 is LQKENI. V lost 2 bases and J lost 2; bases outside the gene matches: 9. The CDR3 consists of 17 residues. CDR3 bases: TGTGCCAGCTCACCAGAGACCCGGGACAGCGGCAATCAGCCCCAGCATTTT. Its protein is CASSPETRDSGNQPQHF.

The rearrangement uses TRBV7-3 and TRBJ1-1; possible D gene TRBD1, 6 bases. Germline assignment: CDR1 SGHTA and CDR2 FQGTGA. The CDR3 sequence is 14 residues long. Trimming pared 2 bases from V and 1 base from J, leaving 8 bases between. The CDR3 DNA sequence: TGTGCCAGCAGCTTAGGGGGGCGGAACACTGAAGCTTTCTTT. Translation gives CASSLGGRNTEAFF.

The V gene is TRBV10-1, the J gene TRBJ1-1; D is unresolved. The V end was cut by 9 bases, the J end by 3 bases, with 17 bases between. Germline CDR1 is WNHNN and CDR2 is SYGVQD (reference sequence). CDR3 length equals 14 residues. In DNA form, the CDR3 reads TGCGCCAGTAGGGCCAAAGGAGTGGACACTGAAGCTTTCTTT. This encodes CASRAKGVDTEAFF.

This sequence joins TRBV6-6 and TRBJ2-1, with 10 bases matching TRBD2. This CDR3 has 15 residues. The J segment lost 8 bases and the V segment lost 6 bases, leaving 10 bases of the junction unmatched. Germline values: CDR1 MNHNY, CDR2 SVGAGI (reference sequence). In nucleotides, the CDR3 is TGTGCCAGCAGGGGAAGCGGGGGGGCCTGGGATGAGCAGTTCTTC. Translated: CASRGSGGAWDEQFF.

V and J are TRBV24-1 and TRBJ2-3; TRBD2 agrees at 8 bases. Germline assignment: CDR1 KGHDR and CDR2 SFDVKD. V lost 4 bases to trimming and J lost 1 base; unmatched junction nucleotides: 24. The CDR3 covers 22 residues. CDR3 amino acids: CATSDPTVLSGSDWWGTDTQYF. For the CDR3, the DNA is TGTGCCACCAGTGACCCCACGGTGCTAAGCGGGAGTGATTGGTGGGGCACAGATACGCAGTATTTT.

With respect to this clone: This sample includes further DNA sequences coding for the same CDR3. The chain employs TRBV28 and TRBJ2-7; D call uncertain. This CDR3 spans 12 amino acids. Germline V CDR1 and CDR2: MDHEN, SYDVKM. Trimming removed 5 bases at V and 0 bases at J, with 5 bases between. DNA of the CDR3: TGTGCCAGCAGTCTCAGCTCCTACGAGCAGTACTTC. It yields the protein CASSLSSYEQYF.

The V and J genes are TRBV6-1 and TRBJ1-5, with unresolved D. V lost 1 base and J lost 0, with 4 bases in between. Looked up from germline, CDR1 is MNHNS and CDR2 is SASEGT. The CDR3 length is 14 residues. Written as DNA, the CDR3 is TGTGCCAGCAGTGAAGATTATAGCAATCAGCCCCAGCATTTT. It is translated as CASSEDYSNQPQHF.

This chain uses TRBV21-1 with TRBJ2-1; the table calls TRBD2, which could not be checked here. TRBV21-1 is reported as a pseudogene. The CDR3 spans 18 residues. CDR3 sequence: CASSKGGFGTATDNEQFF. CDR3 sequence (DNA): TGTGCCAGCAGCAAGGGGGGTTTTGGGACGGCTACTGACAATGAGCAGTTCTTC.

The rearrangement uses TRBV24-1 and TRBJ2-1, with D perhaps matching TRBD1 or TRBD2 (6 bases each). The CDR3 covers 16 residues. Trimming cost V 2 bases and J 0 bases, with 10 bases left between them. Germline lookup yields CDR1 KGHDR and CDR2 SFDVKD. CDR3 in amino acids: CATSDWRDNSYNEQFF. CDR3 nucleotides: TGTGCCACCAGTGATTGGCGGGACAACTCCTACAATGAGCAGTTCTTC.

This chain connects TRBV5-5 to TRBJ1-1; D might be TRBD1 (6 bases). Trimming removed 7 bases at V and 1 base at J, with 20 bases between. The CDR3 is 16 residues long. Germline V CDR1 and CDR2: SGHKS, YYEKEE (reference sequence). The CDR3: CASGITGSQRNTEAFF. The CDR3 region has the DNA TGTGCCAGCGGAATCACAGGGTCTCAACGGAACACTGAAGCTTTCTTT.

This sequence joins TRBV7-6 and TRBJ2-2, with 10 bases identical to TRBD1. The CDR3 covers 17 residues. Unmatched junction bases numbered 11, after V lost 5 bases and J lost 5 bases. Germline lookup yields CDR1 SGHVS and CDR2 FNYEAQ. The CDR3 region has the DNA TGTGCCAGCAGCGGCAGCCGGGACAGGGGAATTACCGGGGAGCTGTTTTTT. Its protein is CASSGSRDRGITGELFF.

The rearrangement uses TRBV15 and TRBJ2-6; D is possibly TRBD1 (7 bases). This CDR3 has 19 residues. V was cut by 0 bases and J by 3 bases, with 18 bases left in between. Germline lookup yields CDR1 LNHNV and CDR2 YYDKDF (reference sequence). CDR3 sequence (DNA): TGTGCCACCAGCAGAGATCGGGCAGGGGGAGGTTTTGGGGCCAACGTCCTGACTTTC. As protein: CATSRDRAGGGFGANVLTF. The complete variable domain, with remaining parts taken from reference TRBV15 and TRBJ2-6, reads DAMVIQNPRYQVTQFGKPVTLSCSQTLNHNVMYWYQQKSSQAPKLLFHYYDKDFNNEADTPDNFQSRRPNTSFCFLDIRSPGLGDTAMYLCATSRDRAGGGFGANVLTFGAGSRLTVL.

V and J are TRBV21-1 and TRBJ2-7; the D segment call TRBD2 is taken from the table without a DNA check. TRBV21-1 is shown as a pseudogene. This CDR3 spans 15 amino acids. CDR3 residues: CASRTSGRASYEQYF. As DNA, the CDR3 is TGTGCCAGCAGGACTAGCGGGAGGGCCTCCTACGAGCAGTACTTC.

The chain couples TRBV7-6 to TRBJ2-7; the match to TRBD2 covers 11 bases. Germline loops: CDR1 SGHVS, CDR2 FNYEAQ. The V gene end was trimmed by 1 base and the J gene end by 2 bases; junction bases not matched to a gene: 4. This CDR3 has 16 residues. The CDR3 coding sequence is TGTGCCAGCAGCTTAGGTCTAGCGGGGGGTGCCTACGAGCAGTACTTC. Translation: CASSLGLAGGAYEQYF.

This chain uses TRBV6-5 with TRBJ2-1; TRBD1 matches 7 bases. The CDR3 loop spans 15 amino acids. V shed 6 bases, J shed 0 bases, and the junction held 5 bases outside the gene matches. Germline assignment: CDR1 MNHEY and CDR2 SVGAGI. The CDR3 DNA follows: TGTGCCAGCAGCCAACCAGGGGGCTCCTACAATGAGCAGTTCTTC. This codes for CASSQPGGSYNEQFF.

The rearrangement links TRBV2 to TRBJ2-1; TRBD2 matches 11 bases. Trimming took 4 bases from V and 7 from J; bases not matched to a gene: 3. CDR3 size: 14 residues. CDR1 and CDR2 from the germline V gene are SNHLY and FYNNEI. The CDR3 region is CASSGLAGGNEQFF. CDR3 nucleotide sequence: TGTGCCAGCAGTGGGCTAGCGGGAGGAAATGAGCAGTTCTTC.

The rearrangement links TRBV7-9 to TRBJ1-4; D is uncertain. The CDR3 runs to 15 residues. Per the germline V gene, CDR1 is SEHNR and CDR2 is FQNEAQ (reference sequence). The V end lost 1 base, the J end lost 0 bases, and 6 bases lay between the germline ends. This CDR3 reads CASSLDGSTNEKLFF. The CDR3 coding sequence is TGTGCCAGCAGCTTAGATGGGTCAACTAATGAAAAACTGTTTTTT.

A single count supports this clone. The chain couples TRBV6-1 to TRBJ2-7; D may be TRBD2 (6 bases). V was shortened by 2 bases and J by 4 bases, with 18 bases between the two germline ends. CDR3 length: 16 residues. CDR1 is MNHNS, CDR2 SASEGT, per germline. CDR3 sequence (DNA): TGTGCCAGCAGTGAATTGGGGGGAATGGGTATTTACGAGCAGTACTTC. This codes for CASSELGGMGIYEQYF.

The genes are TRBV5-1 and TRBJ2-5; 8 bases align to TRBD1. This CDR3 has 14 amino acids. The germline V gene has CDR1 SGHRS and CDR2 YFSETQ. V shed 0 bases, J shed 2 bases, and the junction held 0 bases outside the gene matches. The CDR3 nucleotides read TGCGCCAGCAGCTTGGACAGGGGGCAAGAGACCCAGTACTTC. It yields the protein CASSLDRGQETQYF. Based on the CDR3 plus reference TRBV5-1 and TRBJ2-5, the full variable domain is KAGVTQTPRYLIKTRGQQVTLSCSPISGHRSVSWYQQTPGQGLQFLFEYFSETQRNKGNFPGRFSGRQFSNSRSEMNVSTLELGDSALYLCASSLDRGQETQYFGPGTRLLVL.

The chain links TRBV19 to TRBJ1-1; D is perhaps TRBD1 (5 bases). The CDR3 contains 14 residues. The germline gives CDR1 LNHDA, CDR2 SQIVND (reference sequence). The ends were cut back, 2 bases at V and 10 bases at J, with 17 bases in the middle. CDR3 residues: CASSIIGARERAFF. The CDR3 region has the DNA TGTGCCAGTAGTATAATCGGTGCCAGGGAACGAGCTTTCTTT. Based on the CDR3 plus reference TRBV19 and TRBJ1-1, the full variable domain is DGGITQSPKYLFRKEGQNVTLSCEQNLNHDAMYWYRQDPGQGLRLIYYSQIVNDFQKGDIAEGYSVSREKKESFPLTVTSAQKNPTAFYLCASSIIGARERAFFGQGTRLTVV.

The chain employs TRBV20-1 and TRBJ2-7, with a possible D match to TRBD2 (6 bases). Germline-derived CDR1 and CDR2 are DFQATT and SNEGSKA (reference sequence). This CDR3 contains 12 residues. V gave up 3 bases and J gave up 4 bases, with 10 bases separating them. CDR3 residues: CSASGEEYEQYF. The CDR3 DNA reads TGCAGTGCTAGTGGGGAGGAGTACGAGCAGTACTTC.

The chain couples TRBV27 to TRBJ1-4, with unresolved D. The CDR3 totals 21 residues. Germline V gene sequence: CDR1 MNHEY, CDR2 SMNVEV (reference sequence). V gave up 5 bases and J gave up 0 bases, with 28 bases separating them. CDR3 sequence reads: CASSPTKLLGYVATTNEKLFF. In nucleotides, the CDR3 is TGTGCCAGCAGTCCCACCAAGTTACTAGGGTACGTCGCCACAACTAATGAAAAACTGTTTTTT.

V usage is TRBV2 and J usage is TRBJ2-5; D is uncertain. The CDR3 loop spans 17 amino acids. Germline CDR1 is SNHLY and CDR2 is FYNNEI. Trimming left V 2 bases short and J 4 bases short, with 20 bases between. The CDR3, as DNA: TGTGCCAGCAGTGAAACGCTAGTTGGACCCCGAAGAGAGACCCAGTACTTC. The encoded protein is CASSETLVGPRRETQYF.

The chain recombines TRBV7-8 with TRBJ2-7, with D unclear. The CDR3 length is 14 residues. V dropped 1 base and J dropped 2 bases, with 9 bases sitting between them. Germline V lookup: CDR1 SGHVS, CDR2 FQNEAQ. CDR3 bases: TGTGCCAGCAGCTTAGGCTATAAACCCTACGAGCAGTACTTC. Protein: CASSLGYKPYEQYF.

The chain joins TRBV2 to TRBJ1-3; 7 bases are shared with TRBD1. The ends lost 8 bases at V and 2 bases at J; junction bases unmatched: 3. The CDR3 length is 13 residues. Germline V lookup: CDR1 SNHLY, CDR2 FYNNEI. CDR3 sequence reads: CASYQGAGNTIYF. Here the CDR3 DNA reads TGTGCCAGCTACCAGGGGGCTGGAAACACCATATATTTT.

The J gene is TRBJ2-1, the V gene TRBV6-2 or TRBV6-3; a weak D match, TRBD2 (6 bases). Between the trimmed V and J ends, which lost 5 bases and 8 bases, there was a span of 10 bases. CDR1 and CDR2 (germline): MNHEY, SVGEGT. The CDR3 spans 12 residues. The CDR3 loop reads CASSPSGYEQFF. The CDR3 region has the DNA TGTGCCAGCAGTCCAAGCGGGTATGAGCAGTTCTTC.

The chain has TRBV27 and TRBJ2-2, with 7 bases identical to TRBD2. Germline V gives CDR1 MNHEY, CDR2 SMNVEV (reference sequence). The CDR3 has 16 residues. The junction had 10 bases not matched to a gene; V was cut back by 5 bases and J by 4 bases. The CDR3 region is CASSPSTSKTTGELFF. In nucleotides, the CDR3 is TGTGCCAGCAGTCCCTCGACTAGCAAGACCACCGGGGAGCTGTTTTTT.